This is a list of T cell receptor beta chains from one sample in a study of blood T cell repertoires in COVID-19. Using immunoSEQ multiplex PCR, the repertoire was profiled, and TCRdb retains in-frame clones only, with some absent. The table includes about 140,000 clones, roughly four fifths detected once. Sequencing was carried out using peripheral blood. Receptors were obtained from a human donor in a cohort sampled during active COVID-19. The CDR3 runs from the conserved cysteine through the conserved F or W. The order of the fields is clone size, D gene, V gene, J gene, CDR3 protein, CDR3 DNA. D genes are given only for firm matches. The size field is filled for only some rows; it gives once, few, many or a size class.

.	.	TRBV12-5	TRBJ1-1	CASGLGFREGVNTEAFF	TGTGCTAGTGGTTTGGGATTTAGGGAGGGGGTGAACACTGAAGCTTTCTTT
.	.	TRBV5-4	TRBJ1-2	CASSRLGQYGYTF	TGTGCCAGCAGCCGCCTCGGACAGTATGGCTACACCTTC
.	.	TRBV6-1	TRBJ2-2	CASSESLQLAPFF	TGTGCCAGCAGTGAATCCCTACAGCTGGCACCGTTTTTT
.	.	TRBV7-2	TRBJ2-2	CASSGSGKNTGELFF	TGTGCCAGCAGTGGTAGCGGAAAGAACACCGGGGAGCTGTTTTTT
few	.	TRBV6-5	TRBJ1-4	CASTMKWGGNEKLFF	TGTGCCAGCACTATGAAGTGGGGGGGCAATGAAAAACTGTTTTTT
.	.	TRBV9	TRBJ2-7	CASSLFDAGPVSYEQYF	TGTGCCAGCAGTCTATTCGACGCGGGGCCGGTCTCCTACGAGCAGTACTTC
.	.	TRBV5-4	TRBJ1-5	CASSFPRGPQHF	TGTGCCAGCAGCTTTCCCCGGGGGCCCCAGCATTTT
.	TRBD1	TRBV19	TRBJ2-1	CATTGGNEQFF	TGTGCCACGACAGGGGGTAATGAGCAGTTCTTC
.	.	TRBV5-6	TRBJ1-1	CASSLRLWSLLTEAFF	TGTGCCAGCAGCTTAAGGCTCTGGAGCCTGCTGACTGAAGCTTTCTTT
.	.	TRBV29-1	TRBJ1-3	CSVEQDSGNTIYF	TGCAGCGTTGAACAGGACTCTGGAAACACCATATATTTT
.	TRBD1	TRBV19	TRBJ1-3	CASSPGQSSGNTIYF	TGTGCCAGTAGCCCGGGACAGTCTTCTGGAAACACCATATATTTT
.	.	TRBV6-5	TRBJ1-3	CASSYGISGNTIYF	TGTGCCAGCAGTTATGGCATCTCTGGAAACACCATATATTTT
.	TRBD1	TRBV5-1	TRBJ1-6	CASSYSGTGGNRNSPLHF	TGCGCCAGCAGCTACTCGGGGACAGGGGGCAATCGGAATTCACCCCTCCACTTT
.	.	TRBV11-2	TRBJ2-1	CASSLVLTRGEQFF	TGTGCCAGCAGCTTAGTACTTACGCGAGGCGAGCAGTTCTTC
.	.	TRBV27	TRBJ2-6	CASSERLAGANVLTF	TGTGCCAGCAGTGAGAGACTCGCTGGGGCCAACGTCCTGACTTTC
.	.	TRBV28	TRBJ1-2	CASSSGYGYTF	TGTGCCAGCAGTTCGGGTTATGGCTACACCTTC
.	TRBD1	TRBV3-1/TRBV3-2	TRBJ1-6	CASSLGTGVGNSPLHF	TGTGCCAGCAGCCTGGGGACAGGGGTTGGGAATTCACCCCTCCACTTT
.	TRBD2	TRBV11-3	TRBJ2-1	CASSLGGGVDEQFF	TGTGCCAGCAGCTTAGGCGGGGGGGTAGATGAGCAGTTCTTC
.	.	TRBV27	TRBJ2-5	CASSPRGETQYF	TGTGCCAGCAGCCCGCGTGGAGAGACCCAGTACTTC
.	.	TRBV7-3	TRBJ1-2	CASSPSDGYTF	TGTGCCAGCAGCCCTAGCGATGGCTACACCTTC
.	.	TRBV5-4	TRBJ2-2	CASSLIGGTGELFF	TGTGCCAGCAGCTTGATCGGGGGCACCGGGGAGCTGTTTTTT
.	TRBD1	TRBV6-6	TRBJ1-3	CASRLGQRSSGNTIYF	TGTGCCAGCAGGTTGGGACAGCGAAGCTCTGGAAACACCATATATTTT
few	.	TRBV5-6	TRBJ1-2	CASSIDRTGGYTF	TGTGCCAGCAGCATCGACAGGACGGGTGGCTACACCTTC
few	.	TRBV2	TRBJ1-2	CASILDIPNYGYTF	.
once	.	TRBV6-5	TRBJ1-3	CASRQGTRNTIYF	TGTGCCAGCAGGCAGGGGACCCGAAACACCATATATTTT
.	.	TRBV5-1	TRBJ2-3	CASSLGPEGTDTQYF	TGCGCCAGCAGCTTGGGCCCAGAAGGCACAGATACGCAGTATTTT
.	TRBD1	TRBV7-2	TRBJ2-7	CASSLPDRGEQYF	TGTGCCAGCAGCTTACCCGACAGGGGCGAGCAGTACTTC
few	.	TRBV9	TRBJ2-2	CASSPHPGKNTGELFF	TGTGCCAGCAGCCCCCACCCAGGCAAGAACACCGGGGAGCTGTTTTTT
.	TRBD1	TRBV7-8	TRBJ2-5	CASSAGQGWQTQYF	TGTGCCAGCAGCGCCGGACAGGGGTGGCAGACCCAGTACTTC
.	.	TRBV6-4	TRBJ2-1	CASSEWGTSYNEQFF	TGTGCCAGCAGTGAATGGGGCACCTCCTACAATGAGCAGTTCTTC
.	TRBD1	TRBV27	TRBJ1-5	CASSVGTGLSNQPQHF	TGTGCCAGCAGTGTAGGGACAGGGCTAAGCAATCAGCCCCAGCATTTT
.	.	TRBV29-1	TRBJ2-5	CSVEGSRSSGAQYF	TGCAGCGTTGAAGGGTCCCGTTCCTCGGGGGCCCAGTACTTC
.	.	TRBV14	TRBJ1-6	CASSQGASSYNSPLHF	TGTGCCAGCAGCCAAGGGGCCAGCTCCTATAATTCACCCCTCCACTTT
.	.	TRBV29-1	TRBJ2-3	CSVEEGGTDTQYF	TGCAGCGTTGAGGAGGGGGGGACAGATACGCAGTATTTT
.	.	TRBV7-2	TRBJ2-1	CASSLGGGYNEQFF	TGTGCCAGCAGCTTAGGCGGTGGTTACAATGAGCAGTTCTTC
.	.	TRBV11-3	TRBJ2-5	CASSLAFSVGETQYF	TGTGCCAGCAGCTTAGCCTTTAGCGTGGGAGAGACCCAGTACTTC
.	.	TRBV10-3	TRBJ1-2	CAISEEAYGYTF	TGTGCCATCAGTGAGGAGGCCTATGGCTACACCTTC
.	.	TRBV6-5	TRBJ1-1	CASSRPTRGRTEAFF	TGTGCCAGCAGTAGACCCACGCGGGGCAGGACTGAAGCTTTCTTT
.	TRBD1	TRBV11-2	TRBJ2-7	CASSEGQGVSEQYF	TGTGCCAGCAGCGAGGGACAGGGAGTTTCCGAGCAGTACTTC
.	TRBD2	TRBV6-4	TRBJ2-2	CASSYVAGAGELFF	TGTGCCAGCAGTTACGTAGCGGGGGCCGGGGAGCTGTTTTTT
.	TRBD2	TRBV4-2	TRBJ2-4	CASSLSSGVAKNIQYF	TGTGCCAGCAGCCTTTCTAGCGGGGTAGCCAAAAACATTCAGTACTTC
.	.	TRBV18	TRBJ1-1	CASSEVPDTEAFF	TGTGCCAGCTCAGAGGTTCCGGACACTGAAGCTTTCTTT